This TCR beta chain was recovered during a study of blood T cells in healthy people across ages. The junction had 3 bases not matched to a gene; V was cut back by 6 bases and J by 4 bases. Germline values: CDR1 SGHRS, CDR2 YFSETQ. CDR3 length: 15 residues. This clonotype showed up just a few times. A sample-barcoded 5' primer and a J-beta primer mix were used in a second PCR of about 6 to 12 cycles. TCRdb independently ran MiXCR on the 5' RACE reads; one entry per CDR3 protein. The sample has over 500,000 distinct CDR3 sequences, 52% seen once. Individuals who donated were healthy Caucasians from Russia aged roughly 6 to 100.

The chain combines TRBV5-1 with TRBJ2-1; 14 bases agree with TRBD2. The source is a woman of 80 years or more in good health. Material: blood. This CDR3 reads CASTRTSGGYNEQFF. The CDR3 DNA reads TGCGCCAGCACGAGGACTAGCGGGGGGTACAATGAGCAGTTCTTC.